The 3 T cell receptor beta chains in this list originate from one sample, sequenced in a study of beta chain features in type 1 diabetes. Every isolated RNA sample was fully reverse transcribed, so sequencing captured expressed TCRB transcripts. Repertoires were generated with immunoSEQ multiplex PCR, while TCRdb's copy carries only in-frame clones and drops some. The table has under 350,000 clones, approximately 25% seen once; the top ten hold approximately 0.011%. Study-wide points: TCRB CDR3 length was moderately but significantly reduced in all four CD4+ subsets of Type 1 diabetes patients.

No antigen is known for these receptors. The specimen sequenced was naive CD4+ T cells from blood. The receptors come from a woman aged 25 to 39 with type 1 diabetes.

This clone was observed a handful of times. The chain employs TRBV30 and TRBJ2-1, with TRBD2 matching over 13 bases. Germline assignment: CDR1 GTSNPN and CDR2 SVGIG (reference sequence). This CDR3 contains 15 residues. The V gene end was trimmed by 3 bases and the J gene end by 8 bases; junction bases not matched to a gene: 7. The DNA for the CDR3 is TGTGCCTGGAGCGGTGGGACTAGCGGGAAATATGAGCAGTTCTTC. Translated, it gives CAWSGGTSGKYEQFF.

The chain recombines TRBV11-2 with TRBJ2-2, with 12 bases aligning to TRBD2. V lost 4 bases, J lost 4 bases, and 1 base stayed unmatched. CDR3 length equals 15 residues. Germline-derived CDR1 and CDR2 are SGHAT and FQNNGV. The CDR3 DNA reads TGTGCCAGCAGCTCACTAGCGGGAGGCACCGGGGAGCTGTTTTTT. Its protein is CASSSLAGGTGELFF.

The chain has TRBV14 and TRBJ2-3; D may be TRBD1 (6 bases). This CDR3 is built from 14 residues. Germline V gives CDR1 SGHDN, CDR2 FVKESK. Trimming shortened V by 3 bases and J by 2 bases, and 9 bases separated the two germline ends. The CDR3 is CASSQDSNTDTQYF. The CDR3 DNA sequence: TGTGCCAGCAGCCAGGACAGCAACACAGATACGCAGTATTTT.